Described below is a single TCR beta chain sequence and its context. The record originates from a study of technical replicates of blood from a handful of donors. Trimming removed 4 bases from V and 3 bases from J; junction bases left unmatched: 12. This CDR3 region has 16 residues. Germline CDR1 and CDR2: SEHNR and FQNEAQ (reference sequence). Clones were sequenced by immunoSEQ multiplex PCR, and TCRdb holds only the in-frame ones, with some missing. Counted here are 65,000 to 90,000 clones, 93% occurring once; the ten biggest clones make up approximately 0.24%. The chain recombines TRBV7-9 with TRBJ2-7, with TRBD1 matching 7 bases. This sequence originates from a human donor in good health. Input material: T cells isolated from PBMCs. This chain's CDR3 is CASSSRSDTGDYEQYF. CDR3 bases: TGTGCCAGCAGCTCTAGATCGGATACAGGGGACTACGAGCAGTACTTC.